This TCR beta chain was identified in a study of T cell changes during pregnancy in multiple sclerosis. Germline CDR1 reads SGDLS; CDR2 reads YYNGEE. With 1 base clipped from V and 3 bases from J, the junction kept 4 bases outside the gene matches. The CDR3 loop spans 15 amino acids. Method: immunoSEQ multiplex PCR; TCRdb's copy keeps in-frame clones and lacks some. Of tens of thousands of clones detected, around 92% appear once; the ten largest clones hold around 2%. V usage is TRBV9 and J usage is TRBJ1-1, with TRBD1 identical over 9 bases. This specimen was peripheral blood, taken after pregnancy. The clonotype originates from a female donor with multiple sclerosis, enrolled in a pregnancy study. CDR3 protein: CASSVFDRGDTEAFF. The CDR3 region has the DNA TGTGCCAGCAGCGTATTCGACAGGGGGGACACTGAAGCTTTCTTT.